A selection of T cell receptor beta chains follows, all from one sample in a study of circulating and synovial CD4+ cells in juvenile arthritis. Measured with immunoSEQ multiplex PCR; TCRdb has only the in-frame clones, and not every one. The profile shows about 34,000 clones, about 95% of them singletons. The sample comprised CD4+ T cells from blood. These receptors came from a human donor with juvenile idiopathic arthritis. CDR3s include the opening cysteine and the closing phenylalanine or tryptophan. A D gene is named only where the DNA matches it firmly. Clone size is not always given. Where it is, it says once, few, many or a class for expanded clones.

D: TRBD1
size: .
length: 15
V: TRBV29-1
J: TRBJ1-1
CDR3: CSVEVAGEKGARAFF
DNA: TGCAGCGTTGAAGTCGCAGGTGAGAAGGGGGCCCGAGCTTTCTTT

D: .
size: .
length: 17
V: TRBV7-2
J: TRBJ1-3
CDR3: CASSQVATGSSGNTIYF
DNA: TGTGCCAGCAGTCAAGTTGCCACAGGGAGCTCTGGAAACACCATATATTTT

D: TRBD2
size: .
length: 17
V: TRBV11-2
J: TRBJ2-7
CDR3: CASSLLPGLAGSYEQYF
DNA: TGTGCCAGCAGCTTACTCCCGGGACTAGCGGGATCCTACGAGCAGTACTTC

D: .
size: .
length: 13
V: TRBV5-1
J: TRBJ1-1
CDR3: CASSLASGTEAFF
DNA: TGCGCCAGCAGCTTGGCCTCGGGGACTGAAGCTTTCTTT

D: .
size: .
length: 12
V: TRBV9
J: TRBJ1-2
CDR3: CASSVAGYGYTF
DNA: TGTGCCAGCAGCGTTGCGGGCTATGGCTACACCTTC

D: .
size: .
length: 14
V: TRBV27
J: TRBJ1-6
CDR3: CASSLASYNSPLHF
DNA: TGTGCCAGCAGTTTAGCCTCCTATAATTCCCCCCTCCACTTT

D: .
size: .
length: 15
V: TRBV4-2
J: TRBJ1-6
CDR3: CASSQEDNYNSPLHF
DNA: TGTGCCAGCAGCCAAGAGGACAACTATAATTCACCCCTCCACTTT

D: .
size: .
length: 13
V: TRBV10-3
J: TRBJ1-5
CDR3: CAINRDPNQPQHF
DNA: TGTGCCATCAACAGGGATCCCAATCAGCCCCAGCATTTT

D: TRBD2
size: .
length: 18
V: TRBV4-2
J: TRBJ2-7
CDR3: CASSQVGLAGGIAYEQYF
DNA: TGTGCCAGCAGCCAAGTTGGACTAGCGGGGGGTATCGCCTACGAGCAGTACTTC

D: TRBD1
size: .
length: 15
V: TRBV14
J: TRBJ1-2
CDR3: CASSQGRGLDYGYTF
DNA: TGTGCCAGCAGCCAAGGGAGGGGGCTAGACTATGGCTACACCTTC

D: TRBD2
size: .
length: 14
V: TRBV7-9
J: TRBJ2-5
CDR3: CASSPGLAVETQYF
DNA: TGTGCCAGCAGCCCGGGACTAGCAGTAGAGACCCAGTACTTC

D: .
size: once
length: 17
V: TRBV7-2
J: TRBJ1-6
CDR3: CASSLAGWGGNNSPLHF
DNA: TGTGCCAGCAGCTTAGCGGGGTGGGGGGGGAACAATTCCCCCCTCCACTTT

D: .
size: .
length: 13
V: TRBV15
J: TRBJ2-7
CDR3: CATSRDPGDEQYF
DNA: TGTGCCACCAGCAGAGATCCCGGGGACGAGCAGTACTTC

D: TRBD1
size: .
length: 16
V: TRBV28
J: TRBJ2-2
CDR3: CASSLFTGGHTGELFF
DNA: TGTGCCAGCAGTTTATTTACAGGGGGCCACACCGGGGAGCTGTTTTTT

D: .
size: .
length: 15
V: TRBV2
J: TRBJ1-5
CDR3: CASRETGYSNQPQHF
DNA: TGTGCCAGCAGGGAGACAGGATATAGCAATCAGCCCCAGCATTTT

D: .
size: .
length: 14
V: TRBV5-1
J: TRBJ1-2
CDR3: CASSLATDNYGYTF
DNA: TGCGCCAGCAGCTTGGCGACAGATAACTATGGCTACACCTTC

D: .
size: .
length: 14
V: TRBV6-5
J: TRBJ2-4
CDR3: CASSYQGSKNIQYF
DNA: TGTGCCAGCAGTTATCAGGGGAGTAAAAACATTCAGTACTTC